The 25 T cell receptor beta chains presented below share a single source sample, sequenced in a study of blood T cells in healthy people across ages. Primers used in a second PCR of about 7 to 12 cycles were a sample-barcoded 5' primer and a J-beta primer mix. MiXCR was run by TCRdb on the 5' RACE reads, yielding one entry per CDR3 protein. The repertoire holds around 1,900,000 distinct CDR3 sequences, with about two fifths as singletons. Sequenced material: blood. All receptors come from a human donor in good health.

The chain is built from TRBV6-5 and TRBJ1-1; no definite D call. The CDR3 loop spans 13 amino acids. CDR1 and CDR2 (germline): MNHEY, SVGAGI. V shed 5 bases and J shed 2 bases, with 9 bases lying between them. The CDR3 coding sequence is TGTGCCAGCAGTCCAGGTTTTAACACTGAAGCTTTCTTT. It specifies CASSPGFNTEAFF.

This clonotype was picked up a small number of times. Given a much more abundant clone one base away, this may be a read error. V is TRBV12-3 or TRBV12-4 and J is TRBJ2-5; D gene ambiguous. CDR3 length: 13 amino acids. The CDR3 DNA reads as TGTGCCTGCAGTTTTGGATTAGTGGAGACCCAGTACTTC. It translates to CACSFGLVETQYF.

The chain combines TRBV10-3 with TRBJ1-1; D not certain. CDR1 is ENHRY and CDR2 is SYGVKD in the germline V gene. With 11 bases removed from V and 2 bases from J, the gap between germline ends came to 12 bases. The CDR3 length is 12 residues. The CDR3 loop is CAVTQDNTEAFF. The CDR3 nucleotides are TGTGCCGTCACCCAAGATAACACTGAAGCTTTCTTT.

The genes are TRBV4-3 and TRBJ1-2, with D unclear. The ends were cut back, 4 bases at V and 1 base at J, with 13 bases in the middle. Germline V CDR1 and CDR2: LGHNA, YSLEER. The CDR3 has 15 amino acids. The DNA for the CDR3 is TGCGCCAGCAGCCGGGATCTAGAGATTAACTATGGCTACACCTTC. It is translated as CASSRDLEINYGYTF.

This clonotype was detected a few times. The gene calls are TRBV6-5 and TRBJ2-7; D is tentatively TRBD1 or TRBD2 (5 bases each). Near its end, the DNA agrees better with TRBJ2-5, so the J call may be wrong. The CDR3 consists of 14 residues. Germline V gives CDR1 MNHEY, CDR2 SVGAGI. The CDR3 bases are TGTGCCAGCACCTCGGGGCGCTGGGGAGAGACCCAGTACTTC. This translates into CASTSGRWGETQYF.

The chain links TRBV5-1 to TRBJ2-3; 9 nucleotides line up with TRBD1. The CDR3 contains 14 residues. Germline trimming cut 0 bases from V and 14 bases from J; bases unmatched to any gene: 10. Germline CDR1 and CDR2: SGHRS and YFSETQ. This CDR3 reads CASSLAGTGYLRYF. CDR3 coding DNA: TGCGCCAGCAGCTTGGCCGGGACAGGGTACTTGCGGTATTTT.

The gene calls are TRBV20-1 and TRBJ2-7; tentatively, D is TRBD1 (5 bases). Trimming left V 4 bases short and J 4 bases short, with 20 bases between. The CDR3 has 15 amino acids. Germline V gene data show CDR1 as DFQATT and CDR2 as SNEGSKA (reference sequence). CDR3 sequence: CSANEGQALRYEQYF. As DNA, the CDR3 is TGCAGTGCTAATGAAGGACAAGCTTTGAGGTACGAGCAGTACTTC.

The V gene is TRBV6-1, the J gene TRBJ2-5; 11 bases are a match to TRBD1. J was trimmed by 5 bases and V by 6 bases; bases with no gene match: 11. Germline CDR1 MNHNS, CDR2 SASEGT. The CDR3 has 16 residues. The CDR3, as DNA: TGTGCCAGCAGCCCAACTCCGGGACAGGGGGGGGAGACCCAGTACTTC. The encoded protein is CASSPTPGQGGETQYF.

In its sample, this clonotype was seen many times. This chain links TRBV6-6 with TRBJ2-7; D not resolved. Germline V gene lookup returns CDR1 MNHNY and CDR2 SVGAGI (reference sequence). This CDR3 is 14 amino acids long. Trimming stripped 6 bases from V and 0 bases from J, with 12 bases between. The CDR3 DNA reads TGTGCCAGCAGACTTGACTCCAGCTCCTACGAGCAGTACTTC. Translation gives CASRLDSSSYEQYF.

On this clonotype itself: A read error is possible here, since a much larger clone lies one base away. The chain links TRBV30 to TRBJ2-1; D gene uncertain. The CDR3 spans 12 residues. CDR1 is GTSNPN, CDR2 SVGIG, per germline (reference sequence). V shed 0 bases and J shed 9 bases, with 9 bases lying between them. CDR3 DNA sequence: TGTGCCTGGAGTGTAGGGATAGGTGAGCAGTTCTTC. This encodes CAWSVGIGEQFF.

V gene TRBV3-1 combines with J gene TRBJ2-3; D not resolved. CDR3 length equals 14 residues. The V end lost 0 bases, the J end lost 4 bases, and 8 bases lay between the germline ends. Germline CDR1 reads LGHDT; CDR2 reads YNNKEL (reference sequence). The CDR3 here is CASSQDHRADTQYF. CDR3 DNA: TGTGCCAGCAGCCAAGATCATCGGGCAGATACGCAGTATTTT.

DNA for the CDR3: TGTGCCAGCAGTTTGGGACATTCGAAGGATACGCAGTATTTT. Translation: CASSLGHSKDTQYF. The rearrangement links TRBV12-3 or TRBV12-4 to TRBJ2-3; D may be TRBD1 (6 bases). The ends were cut back, 3 bases at V and 6 bases at J, with 13 bases in the middle. The CDR3 sequence is 14 residues long.

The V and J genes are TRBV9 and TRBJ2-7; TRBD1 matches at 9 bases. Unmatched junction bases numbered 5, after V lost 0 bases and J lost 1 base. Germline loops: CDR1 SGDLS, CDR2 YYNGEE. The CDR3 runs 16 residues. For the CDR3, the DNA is TGTGCCAGCAGCGTAGCTACAGGGGGCGCTTCCTACGAGCAGTACTTC. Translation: CASSVATGGASYEQYF. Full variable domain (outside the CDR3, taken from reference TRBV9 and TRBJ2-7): DSGVTQTPKHLITATGQRVTLRCSPRSGDLSVYWYQQSLDQGLQFLIQYYNGEERAKGNILERFSAQQFPDLHSELNLSSLELGDSALYFCASSVATGGASYEQYFGPGTRLTVT.

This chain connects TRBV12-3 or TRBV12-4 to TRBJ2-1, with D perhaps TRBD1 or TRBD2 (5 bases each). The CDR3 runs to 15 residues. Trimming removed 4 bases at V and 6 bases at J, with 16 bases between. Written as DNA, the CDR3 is TGTGCCAGCAGTTCAAAACACGGGGACCCCAATGAGCAGTTCTTC. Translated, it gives CASSSKHGDPNEQFF.

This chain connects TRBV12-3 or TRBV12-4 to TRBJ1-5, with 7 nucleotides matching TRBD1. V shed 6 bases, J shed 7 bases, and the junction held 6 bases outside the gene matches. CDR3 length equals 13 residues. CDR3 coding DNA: TGTGCCAGCAGACGCGACAGGGCACAGCCCCAGCATTTT. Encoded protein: CASRRDRAQPQHF.

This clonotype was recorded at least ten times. CDR3 sequence reads: CSVEGGGTSGYEQYF. CDR3 DNA: TGCAGCGTTGAAGGCGGCGGGACTAGCGGCTACGAGCAGTACTTC. This chain connects TRBV29-1 to TRBJ2-7; 11 bases agree with TRBD2. CDR3 length equals 15 residues. V lost 1 base and J lost 3; bases outside the gene matches: 5. CDR1 SQVTM and CDR2 ANQGSEA come from the germline V gene.

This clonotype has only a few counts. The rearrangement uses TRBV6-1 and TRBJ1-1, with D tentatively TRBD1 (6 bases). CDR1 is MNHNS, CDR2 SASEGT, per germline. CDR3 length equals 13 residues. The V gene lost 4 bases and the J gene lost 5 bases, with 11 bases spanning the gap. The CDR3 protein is CASSAQGHTEAFF. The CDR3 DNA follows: TGTGCCAGCAGTGCACAGGGTCATACTGAAGCTTTCTTT.

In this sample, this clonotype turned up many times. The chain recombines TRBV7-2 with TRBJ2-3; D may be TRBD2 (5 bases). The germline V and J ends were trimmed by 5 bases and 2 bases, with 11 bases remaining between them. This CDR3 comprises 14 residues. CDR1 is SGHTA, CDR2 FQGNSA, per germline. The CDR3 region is CASSPGLTTDTQYF. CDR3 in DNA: TGTGCCAGCAGCCCAGGACTTACCACAGATACGCAGTATTTT.

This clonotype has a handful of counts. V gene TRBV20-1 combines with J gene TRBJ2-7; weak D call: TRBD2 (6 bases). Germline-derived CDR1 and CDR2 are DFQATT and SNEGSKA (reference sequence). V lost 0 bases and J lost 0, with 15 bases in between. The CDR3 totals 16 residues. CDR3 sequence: CSARDQGRGSSYEQYF. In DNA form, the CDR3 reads TGCAGTGCTAGAGATCAGGGACGGGGGAGCTCCTACGAGCAGTACTTC.

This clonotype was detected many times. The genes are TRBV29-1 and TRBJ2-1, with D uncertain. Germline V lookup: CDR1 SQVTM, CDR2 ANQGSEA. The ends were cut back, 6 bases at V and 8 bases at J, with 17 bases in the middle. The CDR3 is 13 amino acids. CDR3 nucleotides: TGCAGCGTCCGGCCCCAGATACAATATGAGCAGTTCTTC. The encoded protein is CSVRPQIQYEQFF.

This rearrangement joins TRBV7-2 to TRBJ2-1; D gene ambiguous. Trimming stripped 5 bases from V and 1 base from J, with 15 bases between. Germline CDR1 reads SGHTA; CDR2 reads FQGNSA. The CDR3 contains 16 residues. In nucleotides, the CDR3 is TGTGCCAGCAGCGGTAGGGCGGATAGATCCTACAATGAGCAGTTCTTC. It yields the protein CASSGRADRSYNEQFF.

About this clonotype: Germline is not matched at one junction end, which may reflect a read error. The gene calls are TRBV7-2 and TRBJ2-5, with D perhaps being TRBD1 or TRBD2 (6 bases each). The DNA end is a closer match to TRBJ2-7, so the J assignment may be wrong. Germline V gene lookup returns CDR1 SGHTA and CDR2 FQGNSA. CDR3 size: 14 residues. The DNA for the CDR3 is TGTGCCTGCAGCTTAGACGGGGGCGCCTACGAGCAGTACTTC. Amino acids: CACSLDGGAYEQYF.

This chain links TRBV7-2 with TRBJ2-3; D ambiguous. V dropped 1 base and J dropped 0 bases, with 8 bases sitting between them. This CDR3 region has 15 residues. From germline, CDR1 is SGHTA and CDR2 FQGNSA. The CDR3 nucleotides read TGTGCCAGCAGCTTAGAGTTCGGCAGCACAGATACGCAGTATTTT. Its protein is CASSLEFGSTDTQYF.

The CDR3 DNA reads as TGTGCCAGCAGTGCGTTTGGGACAGTACGGGATGAAGCTTTCTTT. Protein: CASSAFGTVRDEAFF. The chain has TRBV6-5 and TRBJ1-1; 7 bases are a match to TRBD1. Germline lookup yields CDR1 MNHEY and CDR2 SVGAGI. The ends lost 5 bases at V and 7 bases at J; junction bases unmatched: 13. The CDR3 length is 15 residues.

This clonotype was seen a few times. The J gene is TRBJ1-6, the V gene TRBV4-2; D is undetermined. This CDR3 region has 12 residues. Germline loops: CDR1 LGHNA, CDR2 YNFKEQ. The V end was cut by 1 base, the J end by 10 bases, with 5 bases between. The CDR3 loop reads CASSQAFSPLHF. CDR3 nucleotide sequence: TGTGCCAGCAGCCAAGCGTTCTCACCCCTCCACTTT.